This record covers a single T cell receptor beta chain. This CDR3 spans 14 amino acids. Trimming cost V 7 bases and J 0 bases; bases outside gene matches: 5. Looked up from germline, CDR1 is SGHDN and CDR2 is FVKESK. The record originates from a study of blood T cell repertoires in COVID-19. About the study: Collection of acute and convalescent COVID-19 samples took place in the United States, Italy and Spain.

Source study methods: Amplification of reference gene primers provided the estimated nucleated cell counts. Method: immunoSEQ multiplex PCR; TCRdb's copy keeps in-frame clones and lacks some. D and trimming come from the DNA, and the V and J calls and clone size come from that table. The sample carries a few hundred thousand clones, just over 85% recorded once. Participants came from about two dozen US areas, aged roughly 18 to 95 years. Clinical histories supplied by participants themselves formed the basis of cohort assignment. The chain couples TRBV14 to TRBJ1-1, with 7 bases matching TRBD1. This TCR was recovered from a woman aged 50 to 60 with acute COVID-19. Specimen: PBMCs or T cells enriched from blood (not recorded which). The CDR3 loop reads CASTRTGMNTEAFF. DNA for the CDR3: TGTGCCAGCACTCGGACAGGCATGAACACTGAAGCTTTCTTT.